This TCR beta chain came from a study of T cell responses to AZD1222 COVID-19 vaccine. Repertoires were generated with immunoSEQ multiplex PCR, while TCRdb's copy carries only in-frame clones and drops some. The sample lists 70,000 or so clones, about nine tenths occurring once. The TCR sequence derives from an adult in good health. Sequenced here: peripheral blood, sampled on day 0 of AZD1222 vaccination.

The CDR3 bases are TGTGCCAGCAGCTTTGGACAGTCTGGAAACACCATATATTTT. It specifies CASSFGQSGNTIYF. The chain recombines TRBV7-2 with TRBJ1-3; possibly TRBD1 for D (6 bases). The CDR3 is 14 residues long. Trimming shortened V by 3 bases and J by 1 base, and 7 bases separated the two germline ends. Germline lookup yields CDR1 SGHTA and CDR2 FQGNSA.